The clone carrying this TCR beta chain was counted a single time. The data originate from a study of blood T cell repertoires in COVID-19. Study-level information: From the United States, Italy and Spain came samples of acute and convalescent COVID-19. Nucleic acid was either cDNA or gDNA, and it came from T cells, B-cell-depleted T cells, or PBMCs.

Original methodology: Reference gene primer amplification in the assay estimated nucleated cell counts. Repertoires were generated with immunoSEQ multiplex PCR, while TCRdb's copy carries only in-frame clones and drops some. That table gives V, J and clone size, and the DNA gave D and trimming. The sample yields under 300,000 clones, under 90% seen once. The CDR3 length is 14 residues. The V end lost 0 bases, the J end lost 0 bases, and 7 bases lay between the germline ends. The germline gives CDR1 SGHRS, CDR2 YFSETQ. The TCR was taken from a woman aged 45-65 years who had recovered from COVID-19. Sequenced: peripheral blood. The rearrangement links TRBV5-1 to TRBJ2-7; possibly TRBD1 for D (5 bases). The CDR3 DNA reads TGCGCCAGCAGCTTGGGGGGCAGCTCCTACGAGCAGTACTTC. Its translation is CASSLGGSSYEQYF.